This is a list of T cell receptor beta chains from one sample in a study of post-analysis software for immune sequencing data. TCRdb independently ran MiXCR on the PCR reads; one entry per CDR3 protein. The sample consists of 650,000 to 900,000 distinct CDR3 sequences, roughly 46% of them appearing once. Sequences were obtained from blood. All receptors come from a girl aged 10-17 years with multiple sclerosis. Both conserved end residues are part of each CDR3. The D gene is left open where the match is weak. Size values are once, few and many counts, or a class for expanded clones, and some rows have none.

d_gene	abundance	v_gene	j_gene	CDR3aa	CDR3nt
-	few	TRBV5-6	TRBJ2-7	CASSDRRHQAYEQYF	TGTGCCAGCAGTGACAGGCGACACCAGGCCTACGAGCAGTACTTC
-	few	TRBV5-1	TRBJ2-1	CASSTPGHQDNEQFF	TGCGCCAGCAGCACCCCGGGACACCAGGACAATGAGCAGTTCTTC
-	-	TRBV5-6	TRBJ2-7	CASGYWVSYEQYF	TGTGCCAGCGGCTATTGGGTCTCCTACGAGCAGTACTTC
-	-	TRBV7-9	TRBJ1-5	CASSPIDTTHQPQHF	TGTGCCAGCAGCCCGATAGACACAACTCATCAGCCCCAGCATTTT
-	few	TRBV6-2/TRBV6-3	TRBJ2-7	CASTTERLAYEQYF	TGTGCCAGCACCACCGAGCGGTTGGCCTACGAGCAGTACTTC
-	few	TRBV7-2	TRBJ1-2	CASSLQPNYGYTF	TGTGCCAGCAGCTTACAACCAAACTATGGCTACACCTTC
TRBD2	few	TRBV20-1	TRBJ2-5	CSAGGLAQLQETQYF	TGCAGTGCCGGGGGACTAGCGCAGCTACAAGAGACCCAGTACTTC
TRBD1	-	TRBV29-1	TRBJ1-5	CSVGTGDSNQPQHF	TGCAGCGTCGGGACAGGGGATAGCAATCAGCCCCAGCATTTT
-	-	TRBV29-1	TRBJ2-3	CSVEGAGADTQYF	TGCAGCGTTGAAGGGGCAGGGGCGGATACGCAGTATTTT
TRBD1	many	TRBV13	TRBJ2-5	CASSQIRGPPTQYF	TGTGCCAGCAGCCAAATAAGGGGGCCCCCGACCCAGTACTTC
TRBD2	-	TRBV29-1	TRBJ2-1	CSATSVSYNEQFF	TGCAGCGCCACTAGCGTCTCCTACAATGAGCAGTTCTTC
-	few	TRBV10-3	TRBJ2-7	CAISGTGHEQYF	TGTGCCATCAGTGGGACGGGTCACGAGCAGTACTTC
TRBD2	few	TRBV20-1	TRBJ2-7	CSAREGLAVYEQYF	TGCAGTGCGCGCGAAGGACTAGCGGTCTACGAGCAGTACTTC
-	-	TRBV29-1	TRBJ2-1	CSVAGTGNEQFF	TGCAGCGTTGCCGGGACTGGGAATGAGCAGTTCTTC
-	-	TRBV20-1	TRBJ2-5	CSALGGNTETQYF	TGCAGTGCCCTTGGAGGGAATACGGAGACCCAGTACTTC
-	-	TRBV20-1	TRBJ2-1	CSALNSADSYNEQFF	TGCAGTGCTCTAAATAGCGCTGACTCCTACAATGAGCAGTTCTTC
-	-	TRBV12-3/TRBV12-4	TRBJ1-5	CASSLGSSGNQPQHF	TGTGCCAGCAGTTTAGGGAGTAGCGGCAATCAGCCCCAGCATTTT
-	-	TRBV28	TRBJ2-3	CASSLENSGDTQYF	TGTGCCAGCAGCTTGGAGAATAGTGGAGATACGCAGTATTTT
-	few	TRBV6-5	TRBJ2-3	CASSYRQASGNTDTQYF	TGTGCCAGCAGTTACCGCCAGGCAAGCGGAAACACAGATACGCAGTATTTT
TRBD2	once	TRBV7-8	TRBJ2-7	CASSLAGTSGRDQRHF	TGTGCCAGCAGCCTCGCCGGGACTAGCGGGAGGGACCAGAGGCACTTC
-	few	TRBV28	TRBJ1-6	CASSAGFSPLHF	TGTGCCAGCAGTGCAGGGTTTTCACCCCTCCACTTT
TRBD2	-	TRBV6-1	TRBJ2-5	CAGSEALGTSGQETQYF	TGTGCCGGCAGTGAGGCGCTGGGGACTAGCGGCCAAGAGACCCAGTACTTC
-	-	TRBV6-2/TRBV6-3	TRBJ2-7	CASSSQGNPNAYEQYF	TGTGCCAGCAGCAGCCAGGGGAACCCCAATGCCTACGAGCAGTACTTC